This T cell receptor (beta chain) emerged from a study of T cells in Graves' hyperthyroidism and ophthalmopathy (dated by TCRdb to about 2019). About the investigation overall: Peripheral blood samples were taken at initial diagnosis, before any treatment was given. Prospective prediction of ophthalmopathy was tested in an independent validation cohort consisting of under 20 hyperthyroidism patients and over 15 patients who later progressed to ophthalmopathy. After sampling, hyperthyroidism patients received methimazole starting at 30 mg daily, and ophthalmopathy patients received high-dose intravenous methylprednisolone. The paper reports TCR Vbeta CDR3 sequencing of more than 120 peripheral blood samples: some 41 ophthalmopathy, around 80 hyperthyroidism and around 17 progressor patients. The study also compared thyroid tissue and blood T-cell repertoires from about six Graves' hyperthyroidism patients. A discovery cohort of about a hundred patients, approximately 44 with Graves' ophthalmopathy and approximately 60 with stable Graves' hyperthyroidism, was used to find distinguishing TCR V-J signatures. The approximately 100 discovery patients were randomly split 7:3 into training and test sets.

Study-level results and caveats: During validation, the model predicted progression to ophthalmopathy a median of approximately 7 months ahead of onset, with around 71% sensitivity and almost 75% specificity. A model built on a 13 V-J signature distinguished ophthalmopathy from stable hyperthyroidism, reaching around 88% sensitivity and 81.08% specificity in cross-validation and 80%/75% in testing. Most expanded thyroid clonotypes (frequency above 0.001) were also found in blood, which suggests that blood repertoires may mirror thyroid immune responses. Sample size was not statistically predetermined, and investigators were not blinded to group allocation.

About this clonotype itself: Its antigen is currently not known. The junction differs from germline at one of its ends, possibly a read error.

A patient counted as having stable Graves' hyperthyroidism if no progression to ophthalmopathy occurred over 18 months of follow-up. Hyperthyroidism patients were aged 18 to 65 years and newly diagnosed, with disease duration of less than 2 months. Exclusion was applied to patients with uncontrolled infections, other autoimmune diseases, pregnancy or lactation. Diagnoses were based on clinical symptoms, serum thyroxine and TRAb, thyroid ultrasound and orbital computed tomography. PBMCs were isolated from about 9.1 ml of fresh peripheral blood by Ficoll-Paque density gradient centrifugation. Trizol reagent was used to extract total RNA, and RNA quality was then checked on an Agilent 2100 Bioanalyzer. TCR beta CDR3 regions were amplified from RNA transcripts. The TCR CDR3 was subjected to a first round of RT-PCR using the HTBI primer set and the Qiagen OneStep RT-PCR kit. A second multiplex PCR round built the libraries, followed by size selection and purification. Libraries were sequenced paired-end with 100 bp reads on an Illumina HiSeq2000. In the original analysis: SOAPnuke was used to process the raw data, removing reads that contained adapters or uncalled bases, had a mean Phred below 15, or lacked an exact match to the constant primer or identifier. COPE v1.2.5 was used to merge the high-quality paired reads, and each unique nucleotide sequence was defined as a clonotype. MiTCR v1.1 was used to align the clonotypes against IMGT TRBV, TRBD and TRBJ reference segments. The analysis was restricted to V-J combinations with a frequency above 0.0001, which together covered 99% to 99.2% of the repertoires. A TCS score was defined as the ratio of F50 (clonal expansion) to E x V (chaos), with BLOSUM62-based TCRdist applied between CDR3 peptides within each V-J. Welch's t-statistics and random forest reduced roughly 530 V-J features to fewer than 15, which were used in a naive Bayes classifier (R e1071). TCRdb passed the public sequencing reads through fastp at Q25 and MiXCR, retaining productive beta sequences. Each CDR3 protein gets just one entry, which takes the most common genes and DNA from the rows behind it. The V and J calls and clone size come from TCRdb's table, not from the authors' own analysis. The sample table records about 590,000 distinct CDR3 sequences; roughly 14% of these occur just once. The ten largest clones represent less than 9.5% of the sample.

Sequences MNHGY (CDR1) and SVAAGI (CDR2) are obtained from the germline V gene. The CDR3 runs 15 amino acids, cysteine and phenylalanine included. Kept here is only the CDR3 DNA, which spans 45 bases and is read in frame from base 1. The sequenced sample consisted of blood. The source is a woman in her twenties or thirties with Graves' hyperthyroidism. The V and J genes are TRBV6-9 and TRBJ2-7, with TRBD2 perhaps the D gene, on 5 matching bases. The DNA reads TGTGCCAGCAGTGATTCCCCACGGGGTTCCTACGAGCAGTACTTC. Translated, this gives CASSDSPRGSYEQYF.